This T cell receptor beta chain was identified in a study of response to subunit inactivated influenza vaccine. Whole-study results and caveats: Seasonal influenza vaccination, on each occasion, was suggested by the authors to recruit few new T cells.

Trimming removed 4 bases at V and 10 bases at J, with 14 bases between. Looked up from germline, CDR1 is LGHDT and CDR2 is YNNKEL (reference sequence). This CDR3 spans 13 amino acids. This clonotype appeared many times. What it binds is not known. TCRdb recomputed calls from the RT-PCR reads with MiXCR, one row per CDR3 protein. The profile shows around 490,000 distinct CDR3 sequences, 6.5% to 8% of them singletons. The chain combines TRBV3-1 with TRBJ2-1; D possibly corresponds to TRBD1 (6 bases). The material sequenced was PBMCs from blood, taken roughly 24 months after vaccination. The receptor's source is a man between 50 and 69 years old who received an inactivated influenza vaccine. The CDR3 region has the DNA TGTGCCAGCAGCCCGACAGGCCTCAGCGAGCAGTTCTTC. It specifies CASSPTGLSEQFF.